These 16 T cell receptor beta chains share one sample of origin, sequenced in a study of cytomegalovirus exposure and HLA in healthy donors. The PCR ran on 60 Vbeta and 13 Jbeta primers. Some clones are missing from TCRdb's copy, which holds only in-frame ones; the method was immunoSEQ multiplex PCR. Of some 90,000 clones listed, 82% are singletons. Material: PBMCs. Receptor source: a man aged 50 or older in good health and CMV-seronegative.

The chain employs TRBV19 and TRBJ2-1; TRBD2 matches 11 bases. This CDR3 has 16 residues. After removal of 3 bases from V and 0 bases from J, the junction contained 1 base not matched to a gene. Looked up from germline, CDR1 is LNHDA and CDR2 is SQIVND (reference sequence). CDR3 DNA: TGTGCCAGTAGTATTACTAGCGGGAGCTCCTACAATGAGCAGTTCTTC. This sequence encodes CASSITSGSSYNEQFF.

The chain carries TRBV7-2 and TRBJ2-3; a possible D gene is TRBD2 (6 bases). Trimming left V 2 bases short and J 1 base short, with 19 bases between. The CDR3 has 18 amino acids. Looked up from germline, CDR1 is SGHTA and CDR2 is FQGNSA. For the CDR3, the DNA is TGTGCCAGCAGCTTATCAAGCGGGTGGGCACAGGGCACAGATACGCAGTATTTT. It translates to CASSLSSGWAQGTDTQYF.

The V gene is TRBV6-5, the J gene TRBJ2-5; maybe TRBD2 (7 bases). The CDR3 loop spans 13 amino acids. The V end lost 7 bases, the J end lost 5 bases, and 14 bases lay between the germline ends. CDR1 is MNHEY and CDR2 is SVGAGI in the germline V gene. This chain's CDR3 is CASTHGGAETQYF. CDR3 bases: TGTGCCAGCACCCATGGGGGGGCGGAGACCCAGTACTTC.

This clone was seen a few times. The chain links TRBV15 to TRBJ2-1, with D perhaps matching TRBD2 (6 bases). The CDR3 totals 14 residues. Looked up from germline, CDR1 is LNHNV and CDR2 is YYDKDF (reference sequence). Trimming left V 5 bases short and J 6 bases short, with 14 bases between. The CDR3 nucleotides read TGTGCCACCAGCCGGCCCCCCGGGAGCAATGAGCAGTTCTTC. It yields the protein CATSRPPGSNEQFF.

This clone has a single count. The CDR3 sequence is CAWRQTSGSYNEQFF. CDR3 DNA: TGTGCCTGGAGACAAACTAGCGGGAGTTACAATGAGCAGTTCTTC. The chain joins TRBV30 to TRBJ2-1; 11 bases match TRBD2. Germline V gene sequence: CDR1 GTSNPN, CDR2 SVGIG (reference sequence). Losses at the gene ends were 3 bases for V and 4 bases for J; bases not matched to a gene: 5. The CDR3 is 15 amino acids.

This chain joins TRBV9 and TRBJ1-3; 8 bases fit TRBD1. The germline V gene encodes CDR1 SGDLS and CDR2 YYNGEE. The junction had 5 bases not matched to a gene; V was cut back by 4 bases and J by 2 bases. The CDR3 is 15 residues long. This chain's CDR3 is CASSPQGVAGNTIYF. The CDR3 region has the DNA TGTGCCAGCAGCCCACAGGGGGTTGCTGGAAACACCATATATTTT. The entire variable domain, with the rest obtained from reference TRBV9 and TRBJ1-3, is as follows: DSGVTQTPKHLITATGQRVTLRCSPRSGDLSVYWYQQSLDQGLQFLIQYYNGEERAKGNILERFSAQQFPDLHSELNLSSLELGDSALYFCASSPQGVAGNTIYFGEGSWLTVV.

This clone has only one observation. In DNA form, the CDR3 reads TGTGCCACCTCAGATAGCAATCAGCCCCAGCATTTT. It translates to CATSDSNQPQHF. V gene TRBV15 combines with J gene TRBJ1-5; D gene uncertain. Deletions cut 8 bases from V and 0 bases from J, with 5 bases between. The V gene's germline CDR1 is LNHNV and CDR2 YYDKDF (reference sequence). The CDR3 has 12 residues.

The chain has TRBV5-1 and TRBJ1-2, with TRBD1 as a possible D gene (6 bases). Germline V CDR1 and CDR2: SGHRS, YFSETQ. Deletions cut 4 bases from V and 3 bases from J, with 13 bases between. The CDR3 is made up of 14 amino acids. CDR3 region: CASSPGTRDYGYTF. Here the CDR3 DNA reads TGCGCCAGCAGCCCCGGGACACGAGACTATGGCTACACCTTC.

This chain joins TRBV6-5 and TRBJ2-5; D possibly corresponds to TRBD2 (6 bases). The CDR3 contains 13 residues. V was shortened by 6 bases and J by 5 bases, with 13 bases between the two germline ends. Germline CDR1 reads MNHEY; CDR2 reads SVGAGI. The CDR3 DNA reads TGTGCCAGCAGAATGGAGGGGCTTGAGACCCAGTACTTC. Translation gives CASRMEGLETQYF.

The chain recombines TRBV6-6 with TRBJ1-5; 7 bases are a match to TRBD1. Per the germline V gene, CDR1 is MNHNY and CDR2 is SVGAGI (reference sequence). J lost 6 bases, V lost 6 bases, and 5 bases had no gene match. This CDR3 contains 13 residues. In DNA, the CDR3 is TGTGCCAGCAGAGACAGGGTCATTCAGCCCCAGCATTTT. Its translation is CASRDRVIQPQHF.

This clone was recorded a few times. The chain carries TRBV15 and TRBJ2-7; D perhaps matches TRBD1 (6 bases). With 5 bases removed from V and 4 bases from J, the gap between germline ends came to 21 bases. Germline CDR1 and CDR2: LNHNV and YYDKDF (reference sequence). The CDR3 sequence is 16 residues long. The CDR3 DNA sequence: TGTGCCACCAGCGAGGTTCACACAGGGACCTTTTACGAGCAGTACTTC. It encodes CATSEVHTGTFYEQYF.

This clone was seen only once. Written as DNA, the CDR3 is TGTGCCATCAGTGATGAGAGGGCGGGGGAGACCCAGTACTTC. It yields the protein CAISDERAGETQYF. The rearrangement uses TRBV10-3 and TRBJ2-5, with D possibly TRBD2 on 6 matching bases. V lost 3 bases, J lost 5 bases, and 13 bases lay in between. This CDR3 contains 14 residues. Looked up from germline, CDR1 is ENHRY and CDR2 is SYGVKD.

This chain uses TRBV11-3 with TRBJ2-1; 11 nucleotides line up with TRBD2. This CDR3 is built from 15 residues. The ends lost 4 bases at V and 3 bases at J; junction bases unmatched: 2. Germline V gene lookup returns CDR1 SGHNT and CDR2 YENEEA. Here the CDR3 reads CASSSGLAGYNEQFF. CDR3 DNA: TGTGCCAGCAGCTCCGGACTAGCGGGCTACAATGAGCAGTTCTTC. The complete variable domain, with remaining parts taken from reference TRBV11-3 and TRBJ2-1, reads EAGVVQSPRYKIIEKKQPVAFWCNPISGHNTLYWYLQNLGQGPELLIRYENEEAVDDSQLPKDRFSAERLKGVDSTLKIQPAELGDSAVYLCASSSGLAGYNEQFFGPGTRLTVL.

This clone is a singleton in its sample. The rearrangement uses TRBV28 and TRBJ2-5; TRBD2 matches 7 bases. The J segment lost 11 bases and the V segment lost 5 bases, leaving 26 bases of the junction unmatched. The CDR3 consists of 18 residues. Germline V CDR1 and CDR2: MDHEN, SYDVKM. CDR3: CASSGGGLAAAFLQEQYF. The CDR3 DNA reads TGTGCCAGCAGTGGGGGAGGCCTAGCGGCGGCTTTCCTACAGGAGCAGTACTTC.

The chain employs TRBV30 and TRBJ2-2, with 7 bases lining up with TRBD1. The CDR3 extends over 13 amino acids. V trimming: 5 bases; J trimming: 6 bases; junction bases outside the gene matches: 6. CDR1 and CDR2 (germline): GTSNPN, SVGIG (reference sequence). The chain's CDR3 is CAWSDRAAGELFF. The CDR3 bases are TGTGCCTGGTCCGACAGGGCTGCCGGGGAGCTGTTTTTT.

J is TRBJ2-2 and V is TRBV7-2; 7 nucleotides agree with TRBD2. The CDR3 extends over 13 amino acids. V shed 2 bases and J 13 bases; nucleotides not matched to a gene: 7. Germline values: CDR1 SGHTA, CDR2 FQGNSA. CDR3 region: CASSLLSPGGLFF. As DNA, the CDR3 is TGTGCCAGCAGCTTATTGTCCCCGGGAGGGCTGTTTTTT.